One and the same sample provided the 11 T cell receptor beta chains below, sequenced in a study of CD8 T cells in Susac syndrome. Reverse transcription of roughly 0.5 to 1 ug RNA was carried out with random hexamers. Using its own MiXCR run on the immunoSEQ multiplex PCR reads, TCRdb lists one record per CDR3 protein. The sample shows approximately 150,000 distinct CDR3 sequences, roughly 92% of them seen only once. Specimen: CD4+ T cells from PBMCs. The receptors derive from a human donor with multiple sclerosis.

CDR3 nucleotides: TGTGCCTGGAGTCCGCACCGGACTAGCGGGGGCCACTCCTACGAGCAGTACTTC. It codes for CAWSPHRTSGGHSYEQYF. The chain uses TRBV30 and TRBJ2-7; 13 bases fit TRBD2. With 2 bases clipped from V and 0 bases from J, the junction kept 10 bases outside the gene matches. The CDR3 is 18 amino acids. CDR1 GTSNPN and CDR2 SVGIG come from the germline V gene (reference sequence).

The chain carries TRBV28 and TRBJ1-5; D ambiguous. The CDR3 totals 13 residues. Trimming took off 1 base at V and 9 bases at J, with 10 bases between the two ends. Germline V gene sequence: CDR1 MDHEN, CDR2 SYDVKM. The CDR3 coding sequence is TGTGCCAGCAGTTTATCTGTGACCCGGCCCCAGCATTTT. This translates into CASSLSVTRPQHF.

Only a few counts were recorded for this clonotype. V usage is TRBV6-6 and J usage is TRBJ1-1; TRBD1 aligns across 8 bases. This CDR3 contains 14 residues. Germline trimming cut 4 bases from V and 1 base from J; bases unmatched to any gene: 2. The V gene's germline CDR1 is MNHNY and CDR2 SVGAGI (reference sequence). In DNA form, the CDR3 reads TGTGCCAGCAGTTTTGACAGGGGGAACACTGAAGCTTTCTTT. Protein sequence: CASSFDRGNTEAFF.

The chain employs TRBV6-6 and TRBJ1-5; 9 bases fit TRBD1. After removal of 1 base from V and 4 bases from J, the junction contained 5 bases not matched to a gene. Germline values: CDR1 MNHNY, CDR2 SVGAGI (reference sequence). The CDR3 runs to 16 residues. The CDR3 nucleotides read TGTGCCAGCAGTTACTACTCTGGACAGGGGAATCAGCCCCAGCATTTT. This encodes CASSYYSGQGNQPQHF.

The V call is TRBV6-5, the J call TRBJ1-2, with 9 bases identical to TRBD1. From germline, CDR1 is MNHEY and CDR2 SVGAGI. V gave up 5 bases and J gave up 7 bases; unmatched junction bases: 5. The CDR3 has 13 residues. The DNA of the CDR3 is TGTGCCAGCAGTCGGACAGGGGACCTTGGCTACACCTTC. It yields the protein CASSRTGDLGYTF.

The chain recombines TRBV7-9 with TRBJ1-5; 7 nucleotides match TRBD1. Germline CDR1 reads SEHNR; CDR2 reads FQNEAQ (reference sequence). Germline trimming cut 5 bases from V and 6 bases from J; bases unmatched to any gene: 10. CDR3 length: 15 amino acids. CDR3 DNA sequence: TGTGCCAGCAGCATCTCAGGGGGTGCAGGTCAGCCCCAGCATTTT. Its protein is CASSISGGAGQPQHF.

The rearrangement uses TRBV20-1 and TRBJ1-4; 9 bases match TRBD1. The CDR3 is 13 residues long. Germline-derived CDR1 and CDR2 are DFQATT and SNEGSKA (reference sequence). J lost 7 bases, V lost 6 bases, and 6 bases had no gene match. CDR3 in amino acids: CSARTGAREKLFF. In DNA form, the CDR3 reads TGCAGTGCCAGGACAGGGGCGCGTGAAAAACTGTTTTTT.

V and J are TRBV28 and TRBJ2-7, with 7 bases aligning to TRBD1. The trim removed 4 bases at V and 5 bases at J, leaving 5 bases unmatched. CDR1 and CDR2 from the germline V gene are MDHEN and SYDVKM. The CDR3 runs to 13 residues. The CDR3 here is CASSSTGVHEQYF. DNA for the CDR3: TGTGCCAGCAGTTCTACAGGGGTCCACGAGCAGTACTTC.

The chain joins TRBV20-1 to TRBJ2-5; 8 nucleotides agree with TRBD2. This CDR3 has 14 residues. Germline lookup yields CDR1 DFQATT and CDR2 SNEGSKA (reference sequence). V gave up 2 bases and J gave up 3 bases; unmatched junction bases: 5. DNA for the CDR3: TGCAGTGCTAGATTGGCAGCGGGGGAAGAGACCCAGTACTTC. Amino acid sequence: CSARLAAGEETQYF.

V is TRBV7-3 and J is TRBJ1-6, with D uncertain. Germline CDR1 SGHTA, CDR2 FQGTGA. The CDR3 loop spans 13 amino acids. The V end was cut by 5 bases, the J end by 7 bases, with 9 bases between. The CDR3 region has the DNA TGTGCCAGCAGCCTAGGACTCAATTCACCCCTCCACTTT. Amino acids: CASSLGLNSPLHF.

The chain has TRBV2 and TRBJ2-1; D gene unclear. CDR3 length: 13 residues. V shed 4 bases and J shed 2 bases, with 6 bases lying between them. Germline V gene lookup returns CDR1 SNHLY and CDR2 FYNNEI. CDR3 DNA: TGTGCCAGCAGTGTTGTCGCCTACAATGAGCAGTTCTTC. This codes for CASSVVAYNEQFF.